The 5 T cell receptor beta chains listed next were all sequenced from one sample in a study of Tregs in tolerant kidney transplant recipients. TCRdb keeps only in-frame clones here, not all; method: immunoSEQ multiplex PCR. This sample carries 45,000 to 55,000 clones, with around 0.8% going to the ten biggest clones. Sequencing used CD4+ T cells from blood, obtained before the transplant. All receptors come from a human donor who received a combined kidney and bone marrow transplant.

In the case of this clone: The sequenced fragment ends 3 residues before the CDR3 boundary, so the rest is inferred from the germline J gene. The chain employs TRBV30 and TRBJ2-2; D is undetermined. The V and J ends lost 2 bases and 6 bases respectively, with 10 bases between them. Germline CDR1 is GTSNPN and CDR2 is SVGIG (reference sequence). There are 13 residues in the CDR3. The part of the CDR3 DNA that was read is TGTGCCTGGAGTCCCATTGTAGCCGGGGAG. Protein sequence: CAWSPIVAGE. The whole CDR3 is CAWSPIVAGELFF.

Regarding this clone: The read finishes 3 residues shy of the CDR3 end, and the germline J gene is used to complete it. The J gene is TRBJ1-3, the V gene TRBV18; D gene unclear. The CDR3 covers 15 residues. V was shortened by 6 bases and J by 4 bases, with 16 bases between the two germline ends. Germline values: CDR1 KGHSH, CDR2 LQKENI. Here the CDR3 reads CASSHDKVLGNTIYF. The DNA read from the CDR3 is TGTGCCAGCTCGCACGACAAGGTACTCGGAAACACC.

In regard to this clone: The CDR3 goes on 3 residues after the read ends, and that part is filled in from the germline J gene. The chain links TRBV2 to TRBJ1-2, with D hard to call. The CDR3 contains 14 residues. CDR1 and CDR2 (germline): SNHLY, FYNNEI. V lost 7 bases to trimming and J lost 3 bases, with 15 bases between them. The covered CDR3 bases are TGTGCCAGCATATTCCGTTTAGAAGACTATGGC. It specifies CASIFRLEDYG. The CDR3 in full is CASIFRLEDYGYTF.

Details on this clone: The read ends 3 residues early relative to the CDR3; the germline J gene fills the gap. V gene TRBV2 combines with J gene TRBJ1-1, with D unclear. The germline gives CDR1 SNHLY, CDR2 FYNNEI. Between the trimmed V and J ends, which lost 3 bases and 4 bases, there was a span of 9 bases. This CDR3 is built from 13 residues. The sequenced CDR3 bases are TGTGCCAGCAGTGACTCCATGGCCACTGAA. It translates to CASSDSMATE. The whole CDR3 protein reads CASSDSMATEAFF. Full variable domain (rest looked up from reference TRBV2 and TRBJ1-1): EPEVTQTPSHQVTQMGQEVILRCVPISNHLYFYWYRQILGQKVEFLVSFYNNEISEKSEIFDDQFSVERPDGSNFTLKIRSTKLEDSAMYFCASSDSMATEAFFGQGTRLTVV.

Comment on this clone: Read sequence stops 3 residues before the CDR3 end, and the germline J gene provides the missing end. The chain uses TRBV20-1 and TRBJ2-5; 7 nucleotides agree with TRBD2. The V gene's germline CDR1 is DFQATT and CDR2 SNEGSKA (reference sequence). V shed 1 base and J 5 bases; nucleotides not matched to a gene: 1. The CDR3 loop spans 12 amino acids. The CDR3 region is CSARGRGETQYF. Partial CDR3 DNA: TGCAGTGCTAGAGGGCGGGGGGAGACC.